This is a list of T cell receptor beta chains from one sample in a study of spatial heterogeneity in lung cancer. Using its own MiXCR run on the 5' RACE reads, TCRdb lists one record per CDR3 protein. The sample has about 48,000 distinct CDR3 sequences, approximately 5.3% seen once. The sample was PBMCs, taken at surgery. These receptors all stem from a male donor with early-stage non-small cell lung cancer. Each CDR3 is given with its conserved first and last residue. The order of the fields is clone size, D gene, J gene, V gene, CDR3 protein, CDR3 DNA. A D gene is named only where the DNA matches it firmly. Clone size is given for some rows only: seen once, a few or many times, or a class if the clone is expanded.

many	TRBD2	TRBJ2-3	TRBV5-1	CASSLASAGAGTDTQYF	TGCGCCAGCAGCTTGGCGTCTGCGGGAGCGGGCACAGATACGCAGTATTTT
many	.	TRBJ1-1	TRBV19	CASSIAGDTEAFF	TGTGCCAGTAGTATTGCTGGGGACACTGAAGCTTTCTTT
few	TRBD1	TRBJ2-1	TRBV19	CASSFSIGTGIDNEQFF	TGTGCCAGTAGTTTTTCTATCGGGACAGGGATTGACAATGAGCAGTTCTTC
many	.	TRBJ2-2	TRBV7-9	CASSSSGVWLFF	TGTGCCAGCAGCTCTTCCGGGGTTTGGCTGTTTTTT
many	.	TRBJ1-1	TRBV10-3	CAISGRGGGLNTEAFF	TGTGCCATCAGTGGGCGCGGTGGGGGACTGAACACTGAAGCTTTCTTT
many	TRBD1	TRBJ1-1	TRBV20-1	CSARAAGGYTEAFF	TGCAGTGCTAGAGCCGCAGGGGGCTACACTGAAGCTTTCTTT
many	TRBD1	TRBJ2-1	TRBV9	CASSGTGSYNEQFF	TGTGCCAGCAGCGGGACAGGCTCCTACAATGAGCAGTTCTTC
few	.	TRBJ2-6	TRBV10-3	CAISDSLSGANVLTF	TGTGCCATCAGTGACTCGCTCTCTGGGGCCAACGTCCTGACTTTC
many	.	TRBJ2-7	TRBV28	CASSFSGAAEQYF	TGTGCCAGCAGTTTTTCAGGGGCGGCCGAGCAGTACTTC
many	.	TRBJ2-7	TRBV5-6	CASSGRLYEQYF	TGTGCCAGCAGCGGGCGATTATACGAGCAGTACTTC
.	.	TRBJ2-3	TRBV11-2	CASSLIGRASTDTQYF	TGTGCCAGCAGCTTAATAGGGCGGGCTAGCACAGATACGCAGTATTTT
many	TRBD2	TRBJ2-7	TRBV10-3	CAISESRAGGPIYEQYF	TGTGCCATCAGTGAGTCGCGGGCGGGAGGGCCTATATACGAGCAGTACTTC
few	.	TRBJ2-5	TRBV29-1	CSVEGGVRETQYF	TGCAGCGTTGAAGGAGGGGTGCGAGAGACCCAGTACTTC
many	TRBD1	TRBJ1-1	TRBV15	CATGRGGGRTEAFF	TGTGCCACCGGCAGGGGAGGGGGCCGCACTGAAGCTTTCTTT
many	TRBD2	TRBJ2-3	TRBV6-5	CATLASGMADTQYF	TGTGCCACCTTGGCTAGCGGGATGGCAGATACGCAGTATTTT
many	.	TRBJ2-5	TRBV30	CAWGTLETQYF	TGTGCCTGGGGAACCCTAGAGACCCAGTACTTC
many	TRBD1	TRBJ2-3	TRBV25-1	CASSKQGADTQYF	TGTGCCAGCAGTAAACAGGGGGCAGATACGCAGTATTTT
many	TRBD1	TRBJ1-1	TRBV3-1	CASSQNRGLGTEAFF	TGTGCCAGCAGCCAAAACAGGGGGCTCGGCACTGAAGCTTTCTTT
many	.	TRBJ2-5	TRBV12-3/TRBV12-4	CASSFGSKETQYF	TGTGCCAGCAGTTTCGGGTCAAAAGAGACCCAGTACTTC
many	TRBD2	TRBJ2-3	TRBV20-1	CSARDRWREGSTDTQYF	TGCAGTGCTAGAGATAGGTGGAGGGAGGGTTCCACAGATACGCAGTATTTT
many	.	TRBJ1-5	TRBV20-1	CSAVTGHQPQHF	TGCAGTGCCGTGACAGGTCATCAGCCCCAGCATTTT
many	TRBD2	TRBJ2-2	TRBV20-1	CSALSGRGTGELFF	TGCAGTGCCCTCAGCGGGAGAGGGACCGGGGAGCTGTTTTTT
many	.	TRBJ1-5	TRBV19	CASSIFHRDYGQPQHF	TGTGCCAGTAGTATATTTCACAGGGACTATGGTCAGCCCCAGCATTTT
.	TRBD2	TRBJ2-3	TRBV11-2	CASSLVGLQTDTQYF	TGTGCCAGCAGCTTAGTGGGACTACAAACAGATACGCAGTATTTT
many	TRBD1	TRBJ2-3	TRBV11-2	CASSVGQGTLAQYF	TGTGCCAGCAGCGTAGGACAGGGGACGCTGGCGCAGTATTTT
few	.	TRBJ1-6	TRBV6-5	CASSYVLDNSPLHF	TGTGCCAGCAGTTACGTCCTAGACAATTCACCCCTCCACTTT
many	TRBD1	TRBJ2-5	TRBV11-1	CASASRTGATQYF	TGTGCCAGCGCCTCTAGGACAGGGGCGACCCAGTACTTC
many	TRBD1	TRBJ2-3	TRBV29-1	CSVARQGRDTQYF	TGCAGCGTTGCCAGACAGGGTAGAGATACGCAGTATTTT
few	.	TRBJ2-5	TRBV10-3	CAISVAVGVIETQYF	TGTGCCATCAGTGTAGCAGTGGGAGTAATCGAGACCCAGTACTTC
many	TRBD2	TRBJ2-3	TRBV4-2	CASSQPSGRDTQYF	TGTGCCAGCAGCCAGCCTAGCGGGAGAGATACGCAGTATTTT
.	.	TRBJ2-2	TRBV27	CASSLSAFSFSGELFF	TGTGCCAGCAGTTTATCTGCTTTTTCCTTCTCCGGGGAGCTGTTTTTT
few	TRBD1	TRBJ1-5	TRBV20-1	CSASKTGNQPQHF	TGCAGTGCTTCGAAGACAGGGAATCAGCCCCAGCATTTT
many	.	TRBJ2-7	TRBV20-1	CSASVGEYGREQYF	TGCAGTGCTAGTGTGGGGGAGTACGGTCGCGAGCAGTACTTC
many	TRBD1	TRBJ1-1	TRBV7-2	CASSDRGFEAFF	TGTGCCAGCTCAGACAGGGGCTTTGAAGCTTTCTTT
many	.	TRBJ2-5	TRBV9	CASSVRSSETQYF	TGTGCCAGCAGCGTAAGGTCGAGCGAGACCCAGTACTTC
many	.	TRBJ1-2	TRBV7-9	CASSLSGGGYTF	TGTGCCAGCAGCTTAAGCGGGGGTGGCTACACCTTC
few	.	TRBJ1-5	TRBV19	CASSTQIDSPLAQHF	TGTGCCAGTAGTACCCAAATCGACAGCCCGTTGGCCCAGCATTTT
many	TRBD1	TRBJ2-3	TRBV20-1	CSARDIRGQGRTDTQYF	TGCAGTGCTAGAGATATAAGGGGACAGGGGAGGACAGATACGCAGTATTTT
many	.	TRBJ1-4	TRBV29-1	CSVEEGNEKLFF	TGCAGCGTTGAGGAGGGGAATGAAAAACTGTTTTTT
many	TRBD1	TRBJ2-7	TRBV28	CASSLRRDSSGPWNSEQYF	TGTGCCAGCAGTTTAAGAAGGGACAGCTCGGGACCGTGGAATTCGGAGCAGTACTTC
many	TRBD2	TRBJ2-5	TRBV20-1	CSARDSLAGKETQYF	TGCAGTGCTAGAGATTCACTAGCGGGGAAAGAGACCCAGTACTTC
.	.	TRBJ2-3	TRBV20-1	CSARALRRESDTQYF	TGCAGTGCTAGAGCGCTGCGCCGGGAGTCCGATACGCAGTATTTT
many	.	TRBJ2-5	TRBV12-3/TRBV12-4	CASTWAPGRETQYF	TGTGCCAGCACTTGGGCCCCGGGGAGAGAGACCCAGTACTTC
many	.	TRBJ1-2	TRBV15	CATSRDAAARESGYTF	TGTGCCACCAGCAGAGATGCGGCAGCCCGAGAGTCTGGCTACACCTTC
many	.	TRBJ2-1	TRBV28	CASSLGGIGYNEQFF	TGTGCCAGCAGTTTAGGCGGGATAGGATACAATGAGCAGTTCTTC
many	.	TRBJ2-5	TRBV7-6	CASSSGHQVQETQYF	TGTGCCAGCAGCTCCGGACACCAGGTCCAAGAGACCCAGTACTTC
many	TRBD1	TRBJ2-3	TRBV7-9	CASSPGTGGADTQYF	TGTGCCAGCAGTCCCGGGACAGGGGGCGCAGATACGCAGTATTTT
many	.	TRBJ2-5	TRBV20-1	CSARILSGAQETQYF	TGCAGTGCTAGAATCCTTTCCGGGGCCCAAGAGACCCAGTACTTC